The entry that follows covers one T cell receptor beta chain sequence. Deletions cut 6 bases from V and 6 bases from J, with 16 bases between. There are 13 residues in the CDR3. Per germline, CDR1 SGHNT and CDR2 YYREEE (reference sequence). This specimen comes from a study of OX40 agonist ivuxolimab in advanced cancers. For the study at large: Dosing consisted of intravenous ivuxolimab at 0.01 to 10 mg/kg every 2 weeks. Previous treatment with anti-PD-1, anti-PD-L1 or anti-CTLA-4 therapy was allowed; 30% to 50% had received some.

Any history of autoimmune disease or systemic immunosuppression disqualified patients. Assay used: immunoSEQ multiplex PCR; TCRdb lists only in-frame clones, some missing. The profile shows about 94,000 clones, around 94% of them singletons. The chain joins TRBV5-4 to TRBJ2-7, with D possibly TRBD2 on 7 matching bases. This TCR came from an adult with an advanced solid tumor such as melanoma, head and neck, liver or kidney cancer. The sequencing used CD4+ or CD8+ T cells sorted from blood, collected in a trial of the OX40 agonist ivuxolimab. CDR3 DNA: TGTGCCAGCACCCCAAGGGGGGGTGGCGAGCAGTACTTC. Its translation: CASTPRGGGEQYF.